The 11 T cell receptor beta chains in this list originate from one sample, sequenced in a study of blood T cell repertoires in COVID-19. Method: immunoSEQ multiplex PCR; TCRdb's copy keeps in-frame clones and lacks some. The sample lists approximately 90,000 clones; 70% to 80% were seen once. The sequenced material came from peripheral blood. The source is a human donor in a cohort sampled during active COVID-19.

The chain uses TRBV2 and TRBJ2-7; TRBD2 is a possible D gene (6 bases). Trimming pared 4 bases from V and 6 bases from J, leaving 13 bases between. The CDR3 consists of 13 residues. Germline V CDR1 and CDR2: SNHLY, FYNNEI. The CDR3 protein is CASSGGGNGEQYF. The CDR3 bases are TGTGCCAGCAGTGGAGGCGGGAACGGCGAGCAGTACTTC.

The chain links TRBV6-5 to TRBJ1-1; possibly TRBD1 for D (5 bases). V gave up 6 bases and J gave up 5 bases, with 13 bases separating them. Per the germline V gene, CDR1 is MNHEY and CDR2 is SVGAGI. The CDR3 loop spans 13 amino acids. The CDR3 sequence: CASSFRERTEAFF. Written as DNA, the CDR3 is TGTGCCAGCAGCTTCAGGGAAAGGACTGAAGCTTTCTTT.

This clone has only a few counts. J is TRBJ1-6 and V is TRBV5-1; possibly TRBD1 for D (5 bases). The V end lost 0 bases, the J end lost 10 bases, and 11 bases lay between the germline ends. There are 14 residues in the CDR3. Germline CDR1 is SGHRS and CDR2 is YFSETQ. The CDR3 region is CASSLEGQQSPLHF. In DNA form, the CDR3 reads TGCGCCAGCAGCTTGGAGGGGCAGCAGTCACCCCTCCACTTT.

J is TRBJ2-1 and V is TRBV27; D not resolved. The CDR3 spans 12 residues. Germline CDR1 is MNHEY and CDR2 is SMNVEV (reference sequence). The V gene lost 10 bases and the J gene lost 2 bases, with 9 bases spanning the gap. The CDR3 spells CAIAAAYNEQFF. CDR3 DNA: TGTGCCATCGCGGCGGCCTACAATGAGCAGTTCTTC.

The chain links TRBV5-1 to TRBJ2-2, with 8 nucleotides matching TRBD2. The V gene end was trimmed by 5 bases and the J gene end by 2 bases; junction bases not matched to a gene: 5. Germline CDR1 reads SGHRS; CDR2 reads YFSETQ. The CDR3 runs 15 residues. The CDR3 region is CASSSSGDNTGELFF. CDR3 DNA: TGCGCCAGCAGTAGTAGCGGGGACAACACCGGGGAGCTGTTTTTT. Complete variable domain (other parts from reference TRBV5-1 and TRBJ2-2): KAGVTQTPRYLIKTRGQQVTLSCSPISGHRSVSWYQQTPGQGLQFLFEYFSETQRNKGNFPGRFSGRQFSNSRSEMNVSTLELGDSALYLCASSSSGDNTGELFFGEGSRLTVL.

A single count supports this clone. V and J are TRBV7-9 and TRBJ2-1; the match to TRBD1 covers 8 bases. V gave up 5 bases and J gave up 5 bases; unmatched junction bases: 14. CDR3 length: 17 residues. CDR1 and CDR2 from the germline V gene are SEHNR and FQNEAQ (reference sequence). The CDR3 bases are TGTGCCAGCAGCCCTTGGCAGGGGGCGAAGGGAGACAATGAGCAGTTCTTC. This translates into CASSPWQGAKGDNEQFF.

The chain recombines TRBV24-1 with TRBJ1-2; a possible D gene is TRBD1 (5 bases). Germline CDR1 KGHDR, CDR2 SFDVKD. The V gene lost 2 bases and the J gene lost 8 bases, with 14 bases spanning the gap. The CDR3 is made up of 14 amino acids. CDR3 in amino acids: CATSDSMAGWGYTF. The CDR3 DNA reads as TGTGCCACCAGTGATTCGATGGCAGGGTGGGGCTACACCTTC.

J is TRBJ1-3 and V is TRBV6-6; D remains ambiguous. The ends were cut back, 8 bases at V and 0 bases at J, with 8 bases in the middle. Germline CDR1 MNHNY, CDR2 SVGAGI (reference sequence). The CDR3 is 13 residues long. CDR3: CASAGNSGNTIYF. The DNA for the CDR3 is TGTGCCAGCGCCGGGAACTCTGGAAACACCATATATTTT.

The CDR3 protein is CASSLAGDEQYF. CDR3 coding DNA: TGTGCCAGCAGCTTAGCAGGGGACGAGCAGTACTTC. The chain uses TRBV11-2 and TRBJ2-7; D may be TRBD1 (6 bases). The length of the CDR3 is 12 residues. Germline CDR1 SGHAT, CDR2 FQNNGV. V lost 1 base, J lost 5 bases, and 6 bases lay in between.

This CDR3 reads CASSLTPQSYEQYF. The CDR3 nucleotides read TGCGCCAGCAGCTTGACCCCCCAGTCGTACGAGCAGTACTTC. The chain combines TRBV5-1 with TRBJ2-7; no reliable D call. The CDR3 is made up of 14 amino acids. Germline V CDR1 and CDR2: SGHRS, YFSETQ. V was clipped by 1 base and J by 4 bases, with 12 bases between them.

The gene calls are TRBV12-3 or TRBV12-4 and TRBJ1-3; TRBD1 agrees at 11 bases. The CDR3 runs 13 residues. Unmatched junction bases numbered 0, after V lost 6 bases and J lost 5 bases. CDR3: CASRDRGRNTIYF. CDR3 nucleotide sequence: TGTGCCAGCAGGGACAGGGGGCGAAACACCATATATTTT.